This T cell receptor beta chain was identified during a study of identifying expanded T cells in peripheral blood. Comments on this clone: Its matching antigen is unknown.

During the collection period, no donor immune events like infections were recorded. The study, taken as a whole, reports: Variance in clone template counts between approximately 2-week samples significantly increased with total template count across all healthy donors. About 1.2 clones differed between technical replicates, versus roughly 16 and 20 over time.

The germline gives CDR1 SGHKS, CDR2 YYEKEE (reference sequence). The CDR3 runs to 15 residues. The ends lost 2 bases at V and 3 bases at J; junction bases unmatched: 8. Clones were sequenced by immunoSEQ multiplex PCR, and TCRdb holds only the in-frame ones, with some missing. The sample lists 120,000 or so clones; roughly 84% were seen once. V is TRBV5-5 and J is TRBJ2-7; TRBD1 aligns across 7 bases. The receptor was isolated from a person between 18 and 69 years old in good health. Sequencing used blood. CDR3 in amino acids: CASSLFSRDSYEQYF. The CDR3 DNA reads TGTGCCAGCAGCTTATTTTCCCGGGACAGCTACGAGCAGTACTTC.